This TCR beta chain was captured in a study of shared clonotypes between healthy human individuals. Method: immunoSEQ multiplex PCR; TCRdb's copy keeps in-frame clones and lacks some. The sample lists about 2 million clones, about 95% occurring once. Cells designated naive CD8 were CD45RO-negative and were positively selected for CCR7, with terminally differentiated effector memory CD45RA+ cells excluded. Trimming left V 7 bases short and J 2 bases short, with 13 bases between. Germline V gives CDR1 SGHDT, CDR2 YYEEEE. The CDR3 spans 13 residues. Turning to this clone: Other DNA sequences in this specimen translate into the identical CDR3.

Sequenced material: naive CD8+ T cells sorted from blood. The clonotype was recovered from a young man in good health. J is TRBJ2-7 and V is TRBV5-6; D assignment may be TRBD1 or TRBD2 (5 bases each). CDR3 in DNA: TGTGCCAGCTCAGGGCAGGGACCCTACGAGCAGTACTTC. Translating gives CASSGQGPYEQYF.